This TCR beta chain was found in a study of T cells expressing NK-cell markers. CDR3 length: 17 residues. Germline values: CDR1 SGHVS, CDR2 FNYEAQ. No DNA is given; TCRdb re-called the 5' RACE reads and lists each CDR3 protein once. This repertoire includes roughly 150,000 distinct CDR3 sequences. Material for sequencing was blood T cells: a sorted CD56 or NKG2C T cell subset, CD4+ or CD8+ T cells, or bulk PBMC T cells (not recorded which). This clonotype was obtained from a man aged 18-70 years in good health. The chain joins TRBV7-6 to TRBJ2-1; TCRdb's D call, TRBD2, is unchecked because there is no DNA. This CDR3 is CASSAASGGSSYNEQFF.